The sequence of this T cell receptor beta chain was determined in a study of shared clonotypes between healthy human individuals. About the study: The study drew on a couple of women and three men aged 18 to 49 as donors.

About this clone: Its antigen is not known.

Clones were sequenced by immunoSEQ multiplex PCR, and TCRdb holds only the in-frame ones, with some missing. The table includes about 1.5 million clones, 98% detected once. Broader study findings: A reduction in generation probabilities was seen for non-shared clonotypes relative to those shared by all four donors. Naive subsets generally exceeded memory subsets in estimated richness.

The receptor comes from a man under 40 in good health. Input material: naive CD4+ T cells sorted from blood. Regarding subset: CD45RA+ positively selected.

CDR3 DNA: TGCGCCAGCAGGAGGACAGCGAACACTGAAGCTTTCTTT. Its translation is CASRRTANTEAFF. V gene TRBV10-1 combines with J gene TRBJ1-1; D may be TRBD1 (6 bases). Germline CDR1 WNHNN, CDR2 SYGVQD (reference sequence). Between the trimmed V and J ends, which lost 6 bases and 1 base, there was a span of 9 bases. The CDR3 loop spans 13 amino acids.